A selection of T cell receptor beta chains follows, all from one sample in a study of high-grade serous ovarian cancer treatment subgroups. Assay used: immunoSEQ multiplex PCR; TCRdb lists only in-frame clones, some missing. This table holds some 33,000 clones, approximately 81% found once. Sequencing was done on a sample of tumor tissue. Every receptor here comes from a human donor with high-grade serous ovarian cancer. CDR3s include the opening cysteine and the closing phenylalanine or tryptophan. A D gene is named only where the DNA matches it firmly. Size is stated for part of the rows, as once, few or many counts, or as a class when the clone is expanded.

clone_size j_call v_call d_call cdr3_aa cdr3_nt
few TRBJ1-1 TRBV2 NA CASRLGEYTEAFF TGTGCCAGCAGGTTAGGAGAGTACACTGAAGCTTTCTTT
NA TRBJ2-5 TRBV14 TRBD2 CASSQDPILAGVETQYF TGTGCCAGCAGCCAAGACCCCATACTAGCGGGAGTAGAGACCCAGTACTTC
NA TRBJ2-1 TRBV29-1 TRBD2 CSVCRFRGAYNEQFF TGCAGCGTTTGCCGTTTTCGGGGGGCCTACAATGAGCAGTTCTTC
NA TRBJ2-1 TRBV5-5 NA CASSWGHYNEQFF TGTGCCAGCAGCTGGGGCCACTACAATGAGCAGTTCTTC
NA TRBJ2-7 TRBV11-1 NA CASSLGGFLYEQYF TGTGCCAGCAGCTTAGGAGGGTTTCTATACGAGCAGTACTTC
NA TRBJ1-5 TRBV28 NA CASSLDLAGQPQHF TGTGCCAGCAGTTTAGACCTGGCGGGTCAGCCCCAGCATTTT
NA TRBJ2-1 TRBV5-6 TRBD1 CASSGGTGGSGFF TGTGCCAGCAGCGGGGGGACAGGGGGCAGTGGGTTCTTC
NA TRBJ1-2 TRBV6-6 TRBD1 CASRWTGGWKVDGYTF TGTGCCAGCAGGTGGACAGGGGGCTGGAAGGTCGACGGCTACACCTTC
NA TRBJ2-2 TRBV6-6 TRBD1 CASRCRQGSTGELFF TGTGCCAGCAGGTGTCGACAGGGTAGCACCGGGGAGCTGTTTTTT
NA TRBJ2-2 TRBV7-3 TRBD2 CASSLIFAGENTGELFF TGTGCCAGCAGCTTAATTTTTGCGGGAGAGAACACCGGGGAGCTGTTTTTT
NA TRBJ2-2 TRBV10-2 NA CASRRAVQGGELFF TGCGCCAGTCGCCGGGCGGTCCAGGGCGGGGAGCTGTTTTTT
NA TRBJ1-3 TRBV6-5 TRBD1 CASSPSTGVGNTIYF TGTGCCAGCAGTCCTTCTACAGGGGTAGGGAACACCATATATTTT
NA TRBJ1-2 TRBV6-1 TRBD1 CASRVIQGAWGYTF TGTGCCAGCAGAGTAATACAGGGGGCGTGGGGCTACACCTTC
once TRBJ2-2 TRBV7-3 NA CASSQGHTGELFF TGTGCCAGCTCCCAAGGACACACCGGGGAGCTGTTTTTT
NA TRBJ2-1 TRBV11-2 TRBD1 CASSLIPGGTGFGNEQFF TGTGCCAGCAGCTTAATTCCTGGCGGGACAGGGTTTGGAAATGAGCAGTTCTTC